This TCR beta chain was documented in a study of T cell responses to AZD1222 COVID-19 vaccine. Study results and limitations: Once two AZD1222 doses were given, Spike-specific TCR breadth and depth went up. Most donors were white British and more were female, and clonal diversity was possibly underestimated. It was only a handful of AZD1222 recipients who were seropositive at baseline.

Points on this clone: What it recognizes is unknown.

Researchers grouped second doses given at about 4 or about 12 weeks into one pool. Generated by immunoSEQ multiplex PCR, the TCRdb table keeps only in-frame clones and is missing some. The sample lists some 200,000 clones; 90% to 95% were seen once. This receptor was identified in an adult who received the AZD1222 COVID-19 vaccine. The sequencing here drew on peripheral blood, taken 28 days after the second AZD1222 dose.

This chain's CDR3 is CASSVGRFQETQYF. As DNA, the CDR3 is TGTGCCAGCAGCGTCGGACGGTTTCAAGAGACCCAGTACTTC. V gene TRBV9 combines with J gene TRBJ2-5; D unresolved. The CDR3 has 14 residues. The germline CDR1 and CDR2 sequences are SGDLS and YYNGEE. The V end lost 2 bases, the J end lost 2 bases, and 10 bases lay between the germline ends.